This TCR beta chain was captured by sequencing in a study of shared clonotypes between healthy human individuals (dated by TCRdb to 2018 to 2020). Regarding the research as a whole: The cohort comprised a couple of women and a few men aged 18 to 49 years. For each donor, CD4 naive and CD4 memory were each run on three plates, CD8 naive on two plates, and CD8 memory on one plate. Blood TCR repertoires of about five healthy adults were deeply sequenced to estimate repertoire size and the extent of clonotype sharing between individuals. Libraries were prepared and TCR repertoires were sequenced by different laboratories using diverse techniques, in order to increase sequencing depth and limit assay-specific biases. Per donor, leukapheresis produced somewhere between about 0.94 and 10 billion PBMCs. Broad study findings and their caveats: Based on pairwise subsampling, the degree of clonotype sharing among donors was expected to be affected by sequencing depth. Across a handful of donors, roughly 5.4% of naive CD4, approximately 3.5% of naive CD8, 2.3% of memory CD4, and 0.4% of memory CD8 clonotypes were shared. Compared with non-shared clonotypes, the clonotypes found in all four sorted-subset donors had higher generation probabilities. Naive subsets generally had larger estimated clonotype richness than memory subsets did. Even with the large sequencing depth, rarefaction of the sorted-subset datasets indicated that sequencing was incomplete. The small number of donors limited the genetic and exposure-history diversity represented. Sampling was limited to blood, and TCR repertoires in tissue likely differ from TCR repertoires in blood.

Healthy HIV-negative adults with no recently reported acute infections or vaccinations were included as donors. Every donor was a Caucasian adult residing in Nashville, Tennessee, USA. Magnetic negative selection was used to enrich CD4+ T cells, after which naive cells were positively selected on CD45RA and the negative fraction became the memory subset. Blood was collected by leukapheresis, and PBMCs were isolated by Ficoll-Histopaque density gradient centrifugation and then cryopreserved in liquid nitrogen vapor phase. Analytical flow cytometry was used to check the purity and quantity of every magnetically sorted T cell population. Genomic DNA was isolated from each sorted fraction and quantified by UV absorbance on a Nanodrop 2000c. About this clone: Its antigen is unknown. No quality values exist for individual bases; no much larger clone is one base distant.

CDR1 LNHNV and CDR2 YYDKDF were looked up in the germline V gene (reference sequence). V drops 5 bases and J drops 1 base, leaving 14 bases in between. Its CDR3 holds 15 amino acids, cysteine through phenylalanine. The DNA shown is the 45-base CDR3, in frame from base 1. TCR CDR3 regions were amplified from genomic DNA by multiplex PCR using the deep immunoSEQ assay. For each cell subset, the extracted genomic DNA was distributed evenly across all wells of several immunoSEQ 96-well plates, and each plate served as one replicate. For sorted subsets, each replicate PCR was loaded with approximately 0.2 ug genomic DNA, equivalent to 30,000 to 35,000 T cell genomes. Purified libraries were measured with a Qubit 3.0 fluorometer, size-checked on a Bioanalyzer 2100, and measured again with the KAPA Library Quantification kit. A separate single-read 150-cycle Illumina NextSeq 550 flow cell was used to sequence each immunoSEQ 96-well plate. Per the source publication's procedure: Because only junctional sequences without quality scores were contained in the immunoSEQ output, filtering matching that applied to full-length reads could not be performed. To assign V/J genes and CDR3, sequences were annotated using PyIR, a Python wrapper for IgBLAST v1.9, with IMGT germline references. Reads were removed for weak V/J assignments (E-value above 1e-6), missing CDR3, stop codons, out-of-frame junctions, or ambiguous translated residues. V3J clonotypes were defined by identical inferred V gene, J gene, and CDR3 amino acid sequence. The percentage overlap between two repertoires was calculated by dividing the number of shared unique clonotypes by the size of the smaller repertoire. Three approaches were used to assess repertoire richness: RTK rarefaction, the Chao1 estimator, and Recon v2.1 estimates of unobserved clonotypes. OLGA was used to compute generation probabilities for all TCRbeta clonotypes that the gDNA method yielded from a handful of donors. As stored in TCRdb, this immuneACCESS dataset retains in-frame rearrangements with V and J assigned. A fraction of the clones does not appear; measured against another copy, unresolved V genes explain less than half of the discrepancy, and the remainder lacks a known reason. V and J calls and clone size are given by that table; D and trimming were obtained from the DNA. Across this sample there are 2 million to 2.5 million clones, with 93% seen only once. Clones ranked in the top ten supply more than 0.35% of the sample.

The sequenced material came from naive CD4+ T cells from PBMCs. The label giving this sample's cell subset or site can be read as: CD45RA+ positively selected. This chain joins TRBV15 to TRBJ2-5, and TRBD2 may be the D gene, going by 5 matching bases. The sequence was collected from a man in his late teens or twenties in good health. Some clones in this sample may be carry-over from other donors' samples. The CDR3 protein: CATSGGGRAQETQYF. The DNA reads TGTGCCACCAGCGGAGGCGGTAGGGCCCAAGAGACCCAGTACTTC.